Sequencing of this T cell receptor (beta chain) was carried out in a study of blood T cells in healthy people across ages. The V segment lost 0 bases and the J segment 10 bases; nucleotides outside the gene matches: 11. Germline lookup yields CDR1 KGHDR and CDR2 SFDVKD. The CDR3 totals 17 residues. With a J-beta primer mix and a sample-barcoded 5' primer, a second PCR ran 7 to 11 cycles. MiXCR, applied by TCRdb to the 5' RACE reads, yields one record per CDR3 protein. Counted here are 850,000 to 950,000 distinct CDR3 sequences, around 30% occurring once; the ten biggest clones make up about 18%. V usage is TRBV24-1 and J usage is TRBJ2-3, with 11 bases fitting TRBD1. The sequenced sample consisted of blood. This clonotype was obtained from a woman older than 75 in good health. CDR3 protein: CATSDLGTGGNLDAQYF. The CDR3 coding sequence is TGTGCCACCAGTGATTTGGGGACAGGGGGTAATCTGGATGCGCAGTATTTT.